These T cell receptor beta chains were read from a single sample in a study of cytomegalovirus exposure and HLA in healthy donors. The data were produced by immunoSEQ multiplex PCR, yet TCRdb's version contains in-frame clones alone and is incomplete. Of about 140,000 clones in the sample, 70% to 80% were seen once. The specimen was PBMCs. These receptors were obtained from a female donor in good health and CMV-seropositive. Each CDR3 is given with its conserved first and last residue. D genes are given only for firm matches. Rows may omit the clone size; those that give it use once, few, many or a size class.

d_call,v_call,clone_size,j_call,cdr3_nt,cdr3_aa
.,TRBV18,.,TRBJ1-6,TGTGCCAGCTCACCAGTTGCGGACAGTAATTCACCCCTCCACTTT,CASSPVADSNSPLHF
.,TRBV11-2,.,TRBJ1-3,TGTGCCAGCAGCTTAGCAAGGACAGATATACAAAACACCATATATTTT,CASSLARTDIQNTIYF
.,TRBV21-1,.,TRBJ2-3,TGTGCCAGCAGCGGACGACTAGCGGGAGTTGGAGATACGCAGTATTTT,CASSGRLAGVGDTQYF
.,TRBV19,.,TRBJ2-7,TGTGCCAGTTCGGACTTCTACGAGCAGTACTTC,CASSDFYEQYF
TRBD2,TRBV5-1,.,TRBJ2-7,TGCGCCAGCAGCTTGTTTCTAGCGGGAGGCGAGCAGTACTTC,CASSLFLAGGEQYF
TRBD1,TRBV7-6,.,TRBJ2-6,TGTGCCAGCAGCTTGGGGACAGGGGGCGCTGGGGCCAACGTCCTGACTTTC,CASSLGTGGAGANVLTF
TRBD1,TRBV7-9,.,TRBJ1-2,TGTGCCAGCAGCTTAGTTGACAGGGGGATCGATGGCTACACCTTC,CASSLVDRGIDGYTF
TRBD1,TRBV7-3,.,TRBJ2-2,TGTGCCAGCAGCTTATTGGGCGGCAGGGGGCTGAACACCGGGGAGCTGTTTTTT,CASSLLGGRGLNTGELFF
.,TRBV18,.,TRBJ1-1,TGTGCCAGCTCATTAACGTGGCAGAACACTGAAGCTTTCTTT,CASSLTWQNTEAFF
.,TRBV27,.,TRBJ2-1,TGTGCCAGCAGTTTAAGAGGCGGGACCTACAATGAGCAGTTCTTC,CASSLRGGTYNEQFF
.,TRBV4-1,.,TRBJ1-1,TGCGCCAGCAGCCGTGGACAGCTTATCACTGAAGCTTTCTTT,CASSRGQLITEAFF
.,TRBV2,few,TRBJ1-5,TGTGCCAGCAGTGAAGGTAGTAGCAATCAGCCCCAGCATTTT,CASSEGSSNQPQHF
TRBD1,TRBV5-1,once,TRBJ2-1,TGCGCCAGCAGCACCGGACAGGGATTCAATGAGCAGTTCTTC,CASSTGQGFNEQFF
TRBD2,TRBV4-2,few,TRBJ2-7,TGTGCCAGCAGCCAAGATGCGGCGGGGGGGGCCTACGAGCAGTACTTC,CASSQDAAGGAYEQYF
.,TRBV6-1,.,TRBJ2-7,TGTGCCAGCAGGGACAGAGCCTACGAGCAGTACTTC,CASRDRAYEQYF
.,TRBV6-5,.,TRBJ1-5,TGTGCCAGCAGTTTTAGGGGTAGATTTAGCAATCAGCCCCAGCATTTT,CASSFRGRFSNQPQHF
TRBD1,TRBV10-1,.,TRBJ2-2,TGCGCCAGCAGTGAGTCCACAGGGGGCCTCGGGGAGCTGTTTTTT,CASSESTGGLGELFF
.,TRBV7-2,few,TRBJ2-1,TGTGCCAGCAGCTTAGCGCAATTGAGCTTAAACAATGAGCAGTTCTTC,CASSLAQLSLNNEQFF
TRBD2,TRBV4-2,.,TRBJ2-5,TGTGCCAGCAGCCAAGTCTATCGGCGGGGGGGCATAGAGACCCAGTACTTC,CASSQVYRRGGIETQYF
TRBD2,TRBV2,.,TRBJ2-3,TGTGCCACCCAGCGATCTAGCGGGGATAGCACAGATACGCAGTATTTT,CATQRSSGDSTDTQYF
.,TRBV5-4,few,TRBJ1-2,TGTGCCAGCAGCTGGGAGGGGGGGCCTAACTATGGCTACACCTTC,CASSWEGGPNYGYTF
.,TRBV28,.,TRBJ1-2,TGTGCCACGTACACAGGGTTCTATGGCTACACCTTC,CATYTGFYGYTF
.,TRBV2,once,TRBJ1-6,TGTGCCAGCAGTGAAGGGAGGAGCAGCTCCTATAATTCACCCCTCCACTTT,CASSEGRSSSYNSPLHF
TRBD1,TRBV10-3,many,TRBJ1-3,TGTGCCATCAAGGGACAGACTGGAAACACCATATATTTT,CAIKGQTGNTIYF